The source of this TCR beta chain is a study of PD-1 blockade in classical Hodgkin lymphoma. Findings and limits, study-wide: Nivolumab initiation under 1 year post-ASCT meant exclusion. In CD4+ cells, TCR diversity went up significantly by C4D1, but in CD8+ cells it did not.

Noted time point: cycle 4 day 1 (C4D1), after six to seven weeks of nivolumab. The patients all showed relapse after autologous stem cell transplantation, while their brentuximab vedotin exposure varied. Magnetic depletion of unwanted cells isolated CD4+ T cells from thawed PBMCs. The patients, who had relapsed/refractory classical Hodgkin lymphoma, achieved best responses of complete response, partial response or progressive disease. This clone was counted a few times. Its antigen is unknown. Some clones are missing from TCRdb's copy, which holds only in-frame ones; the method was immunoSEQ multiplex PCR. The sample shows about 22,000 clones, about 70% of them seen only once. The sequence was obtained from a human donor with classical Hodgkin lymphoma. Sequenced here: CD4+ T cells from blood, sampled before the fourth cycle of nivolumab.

The CDR3 region is CASTLGGGQPQHF. The CDR3 DNA reads TGTGCCAGCACTCTTGGGGGTGGCCAGCCCCAGCATTTT. The rearrangement links TRBV2 to TRBJ1-5, with D possibly being TRBD1 (5 bases). CDR1 is SNHLY and CDR2 is FYNNEI in the germline V gene. Trimming stripped 7 bases from V and 7 bases from J, with 14 bases between. The CDR3 sequence is 13 residues long.